The source of this T cell receptor beta chain is a study of a mutant IDH1 vaccine in newly diagnosed glioma. For the study at large: Antecedent treatment encompassed radiotherapy, temozolomide, or their combination; the majority received both.

Profiled with immunoSEQ multiplex PCR; TCRdb holds only in-frame clones, not every one. There are 45,000 to 60,000 clones in the sample; around nine tenths occur only once, and around 6% lies in the top ten. The CDR3 spans 16 residues. CDR1 is MNHNS, CDR2 SASEGT, per germline. Trimming removed 0 bases from V and 7 bases from J, with 15 bases in between. Comment on this clone: Antigen specificity is unknown.

Time point given: week 35, safety follow-up. Each dose of the vaccine consisted of 300 ug of mutant IDH1 20-mer peptide, with topical imiquimod. The sample in question was PBMCs, obtained from a glioma patient whose treatment included an IDH1 peptide vaccine. The chain couples TRBV6-1 to TRBJ2-2; tentative D call: TRBD1 (7 bases). The sequence came from a woman between 35 and 50 years old with glioma. Here the CDR3 DNA reads TGTGCCAGCAGTGAAGCGAGGGCAGGGGGGTTCGGGGAGCTGTTTTTT. This translates into CASSEARAGGFGELFF.